Listed below are T cell receptor beta chains from one sample, sequenced in a study of Ad26.COV2.S vaccination and SARS-CoV-2 variants. Libraries were prepared by immunoSEQ multiplex PCR; TCRdb keeps only in-frame clonotypes and omits some of them. There are about 680,000 clones in the sample; more than 70% occur only once, and about 1.5% lies in the top ten. The sample consisted of peripheral blood, taken in a trial of Ad26.COV2.S vaccine versus placebo. These receptors were collected from a person between 18 and 65 years old who received the Ad26.COV2.S COVID-19 vaccine or a placebo. Both conserved end residues are part of each CDR3. Fields, in order: V gene, J gene, clone size, CDR3 protein. A row's size may be missing; if present it is once, few, many or a size class.

>TRBV18|TRBJ2-5|once
CASSPPGSGRQETQYF
>TRBV10-1|TRBJ2-2|NA
CASRSTESNTGELFF
>TRBV7-2|TRBJ2-1|once
CASSKLPGLSPHEQFF
>TRBV11-2|TRBJ2-4|NA
CASSSIEPGLGDIQYF
>TRBV18|TRBJ2-1|NA
CASSRAGTLGNNEQFF
>TRBV30|TRBJ2-1|NA
CAWTGYNEQFF
>TRBV4-3|TRBJ2-1|NA
CASSHPWRANEQFF
>TRBV11-3|TRBJ2-2|NA
CASSDGIGELFF
>TRBV6-5|TRBJ1-6|NA
CASSYTQGSYNSPLHF
>TRBV5-6|TRBJ1-1|NA
CASSLTGAEAFF
>TRBV10-3|TRBJ2-3|NA
CAIRGDRVRTDTQYF
>TRBV15|TRBJ2-1|NA
CATSRDQGAYNEQFF
>TRBV7-2|TRBJ1-4|few
CASSLTGTGGEKLFF
>TRBV19|TRBJ1-4|NA
CASSPGNLKKLFF
>TRBV18|TRBJ1-1|NA
CASSPSTGLNTEAFF
>TRBV11-2|TRBJ2-5|NA
CASSSGPQETQYF
>TRBV11-2|TRBJ1-6|NA
CASSLVENSPLHF
>TRBV18|TRBJ1-2|NA
CASSPSTGGNGYTF
>TRBV27|TRBJ2-7|once
CASSLSGTLWYEQYF
>TRBV14|TRBJ2-3|NA
CASSQGRVTDTQYF
>TRBV19|TRBJ2-1|once
CASSIGQGSEQFF
>TRBV5-1|TRBJ2-3|NA
CASTSGTNTDTQYF
>TRBV19|TRBJ1-1|NA
CASSIGFVTEAFF
>TRBV6-5|TRBJ2-7|NA
CASTPRGGGGYEQYF
>TRBV6-5|TRBJ2-3|few
CASRPPGADTQYF
>TRBV5-1|TRBJ1-2|NA
CASSLVGGGPLDYGYTF
>TRBV11-2|TRBJ2-5|once
CASNVWHSQETQYF
>TRBV7-6|TRBJ1-3|NA
CASSLDTRRPGNTIYF
>TRBV5-6|TRBJ2-5|NA
CASSFGLAGGIQETQYF
>TRBV30|TRBJ2-2|NA
CAWSGGQGRTGELFF
>TRBV15|TRBJ2-7|NA
CATSRDGTSGAYEQYF
>TRBV7-7|TRBJ2-5|NA
CASSQIRHGETQYF
>TRBV3-1/TRBV3-2|TRBJ2-7|NA
CASSQHEQVNYEQYF
>TRBV19|TRBJ1-5|NA
CASSIEYSHSNQPQHF
>TRBV3-1/TRBV3-2|TRBJ1-4|NA
CASSQSRGSAGAFNEKLFF
>TRBV2|TRBJ2-7|NA
CASRGSPYEQYF
>TRBV10-1|TRBJ1-3|NA
CASSEGRVPRYF
>TRBV30|TRBJ1-4|NA
CAWSTGQGYEKLFF
>TRBV10-3|TRBJ2-2|NA
CATWDQNTGELFF
>TRBV3-1/TRBV3-2|TRBJ1-5|few
CASSDDRGNQPQHF
>TRBV18|TRBJ1-2|NA
CASSPPAGTYGYTF
>TRBV5-5|TRBJ2-2|NA
CASSWTEPPGELFF
>TRBV6-6|TRBJ2-3|NA
CASSYLGQGKDTQYF
>TRBV19|TRBJ1-2|NA
CASSSYRGELIGYTF
>TRBV6-5|TRBJ2-3|NA
CASSRQGAIDTQYF
>TRBV6-5|TRBJ1-1|NA
CASPGGVEAFF
>TRBV10-1|TRBJ2-2|few
CASSLAGTGELFF
>TRBV19|TRBJ1-6|NA
CASSTGTGENSPLHF
>TRBV7-3|TRBJ2-5|NA
CASSLGARSGETQYF
>TRBV4-1|TRBJ2-1|NA
CASSQDQTSGSYNEQFF
>TRBV30|TRBJ1-2|NA
CAWTPLRGSTF
>TRBV19|TRBJ2-2|once
CASRSRTWYQGDTGELFF
>TRBV3-1/TRBV3-2|TRBJ2-3|NA
CASSPRGRTDTQYF